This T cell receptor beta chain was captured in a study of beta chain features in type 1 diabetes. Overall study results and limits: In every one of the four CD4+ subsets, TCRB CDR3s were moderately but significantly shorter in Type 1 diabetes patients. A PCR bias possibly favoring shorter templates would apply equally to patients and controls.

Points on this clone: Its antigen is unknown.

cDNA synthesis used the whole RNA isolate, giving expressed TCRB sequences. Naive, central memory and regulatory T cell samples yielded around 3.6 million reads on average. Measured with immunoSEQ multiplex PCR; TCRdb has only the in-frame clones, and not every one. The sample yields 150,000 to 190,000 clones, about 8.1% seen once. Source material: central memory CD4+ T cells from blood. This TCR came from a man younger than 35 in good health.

The CDR3 protein is CASNEGYGYTF. The CDR3 nucleotides read TGTGCCAGCAACGAGGGCTATGGCTACACCTTC. The chain is built from TRBV6-1 and TRBJ1-2; D ambiguous. Germline values: CDR1 MNHNS, CDR2 SASEGT. Trimming removed 7 bases from V and 4 bases from J, with 7 bases in between. CDR3 length: 11 residues.